This is a list of T cell receptor beta chains from one sample in a study of CD8 T cells in ankylosing spondylitis. Each CDR3 protein gets one entry after TCRdb re-called the 5' RACE reads with MiXCR. The sample includes a few hundred thousand distinct CDR3 sequences, around 17% seen only once; the top ten take under 55%. Sequences were obtained from blood, either unsorted or a sorted T cell fraction (not recorded which). The receptors come from a male donor with ankylosing spondylitis. Both conserved end residues are trimmed from each CDR3. The order of the fields is J gene, V gene, CDR3 length, CDR3 protein.

TRBJ2-2,TRBV4-3,12,ASSQEVWTGELF
TRBJ1-5,TRBV6-2/TRBV6-3,14,ASSYSSTGESQPQH
TRBJ2-7,TRBV20-1,7,SAIYEQY
TRBJ2-7,TRBV4-2,12,ASSPTLTAYEQY
TRBJ2-2,TRBV11-3,11,ASRSANTGELF
TRBJ2-2,TRBV3-1,13,ASSPGLGNTGELF
TRBJ2-5,TRBV24-1,12,ATSDFQEGETQY
TRBJ2-1,TRBV6-1,13,ASSPRVPLNNEQF
TRBJ1-1,TRBV12-3/TRBV12-4,9,ASTFDTEAF
TRBJ2-3,TRBV5-4,14,ASSLLETGVADTQY
TRBJ1-2,TRBV4-1,10,ASGTGTEGYT
TRBJ2-5,TRBV12-3/TRBV12-4,15,ASSGTSGGAGQETQY
TRBJ2-4,TRBV27,13,ASSLGLSPGDIQY
TRBJ2-3,TRBV20-1,12,SAPGTVSPDTQY
TRBJ2-5,TRBV24-1,11,ATGLAEQETQY
TRBJ2-2,TRBV5-1,13,ASSLGTMVSGELF
TRBJ2-3,TRBV11-2,16,ASSSPPMTGGNQDTQY
TRBJ2-3,TRBV11-2,12,ASSTVLGTDTQY
TRBJ2-5,TRBV30,13,AWRFGLVPQETQY
TRBJ2-1,TRBV12-3/TRBV12-4,12,AISDGSSYNEQF
TRBJ2-7,TRBV12-3/TRBV12-4,10,ASKREGYEQY
TRBJ1-2,TRBV23-1,15,ASSQKDRPPLYYGYT
TRBJ2-5,TRBV7-9,11,ASSLADEETQY
TRBJ1-2,TRBV7-9,14,ASSPRLLDREYGYT
TRBJ2-1,TRBV7-2,16,ASSFSGPIAVTYNEQF
TRBJ1-1,TRBV20-1,12,SAEQGRMNTEAF
TRBJ2-7,TRBV20-1,11,SARARTSYEQY
TRBJ2-1,TRBV4-1,13,ASSQGLGSYNEQF
TRBJ1-1,TRBV2,15,ASSDGTSVPMNTEAF
TRBJ2-1,TRBV28,13,ASSKTGFRYNEQF